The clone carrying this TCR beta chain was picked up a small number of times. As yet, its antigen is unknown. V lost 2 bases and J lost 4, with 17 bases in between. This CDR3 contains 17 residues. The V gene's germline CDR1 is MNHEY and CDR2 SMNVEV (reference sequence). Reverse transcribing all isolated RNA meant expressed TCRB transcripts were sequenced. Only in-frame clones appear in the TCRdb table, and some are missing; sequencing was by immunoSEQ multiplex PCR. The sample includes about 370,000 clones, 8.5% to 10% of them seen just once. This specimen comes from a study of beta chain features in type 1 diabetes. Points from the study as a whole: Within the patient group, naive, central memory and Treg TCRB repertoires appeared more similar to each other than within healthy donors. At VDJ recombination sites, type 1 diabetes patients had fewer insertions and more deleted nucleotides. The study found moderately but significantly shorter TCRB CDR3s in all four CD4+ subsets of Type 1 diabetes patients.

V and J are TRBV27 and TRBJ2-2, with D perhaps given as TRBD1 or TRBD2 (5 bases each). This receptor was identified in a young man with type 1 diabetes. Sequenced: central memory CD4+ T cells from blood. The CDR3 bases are TGTGCCAGCAGTTTAAGTTTGGGGACGTCGGGCACCGGGGAGCTGTTTTTT. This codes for CASSLSLGTSGTGELFF.